Below, 20 T cell receptor beta chains from the same sample are listed, as sequenced in a study of T cell responses to AZD1222 COVID-19 vaccine. The data were produced by immunoSEQ multiplex PCR, yet TCRdb's version contains in-frame clones alone and is incomplete. The sample records 90,000 to 95,000 clones, approximately 84% being singletons. The sequences come from peripheral blood, collected on day 0 of AZD1222 vaccination. The source is an adult in good health.

CDR3 in amino acids: CASSPSPGSGAEKLFF. For the CDR3, the DNA is TGTGCCAGCTCACCATCCCCGGGATCGGGTGCGGAAAAACTGTTTTTT. The V and J genes are TRBV18 and TRBJ1-4; D ambiguous. This CDR3 region has 16 residues. From germline, CDR1 is KGHSH and CDR2 LQKENI. Trimming removed 2 bases from V and 8 bases from J, with 18 bases in between.

J is TRBJ2-5 and V is TRBV7-9; 7 bases align to TRBD1. V was pared by 1 base and J by 4 bases, with 3 bases of the junction left unmatched. CDR3 length equals 14 residues. Germline CDR1 and CDR2: SEHNR and FQNEAQ (reference sequence). The CDR3 here is CASSLVAGGETQYF. As DNA, the CDR3 is TGTGCCAGCAGCTTAGTAGCAGGGGGAGAGACCCAGTACTTC.

Only one count was recorded for this clone. The chain has TRBV10-3 and TRBJ2-3; TRBD2 aligns across 8 bases. The CDR3 sequence is 17 residues long. CDR1 and CDR2 from the germline V gene are ENHRY and SYGVKD. The junction had 11 bases not matched to a gene; V was cut back by 6 bases and J by 0 bases. Here the CDR3 DNA reads TGTGCCATCAGCGCCCCAGCGGGGGCCGCAAGCACAGATACGCAGTATTTT. Its protein product is CAISAPAGAASTDTQYF.

This rearrangement joins TRBV11-2 to TRBJ2-5; D remains unclear. Trimming removed 6 bases from V and 6 bases from J, with 8 bases in between. Germline assignment: CDR1 SGHAT and CDR2 FQNNGV. The CDR3 has 11 residues. CDR3 in amino acids: CASSELQTQYF. DNA for the CDR3: TGTGCCAGCAGTGAGCTCCAGACCCAGTACTTC.

The chain has TRBV28 and TRBJ2-7; 8 nucleotides align to TRBD1. After removal of 5 bases from V and 5 bases from J, the junction contained 8 bases not matched to a gene. Germline CDR1 MDHEN, CDR2 SYDVKM. The CDR3 runs to 14 residues. The CDR3 is CASSLRTGRNEQYF. The CDR3 DNA sequence: TGTGCCAGCAGTCTCAGGACAGGGCGGAACGAGCAGTACTTC. The whole variable domain, filled in from reference TRBV28 and TRBJ2-7, reads DVKVTQSSRYLVKRTGEKVFLECVQDMDHENMFWYRQDPGLGLRLIYFSYDVKMKEKGDIPEGYSVSREKKERFSLILESASTNQTSMYLCASSLRTGRNEQYFGPGTRLTVT.

The chain joins TRBV5-6 to TRBJ2-3, with D unresolved. Per germline, CDR1 SGHDT and CDR2 YYEEEE. Trimming took 2 bases from V and 3 from J, leaving 10 bases between them. This CDR3 has 14 amino acids. The DNA for the CDR3 is TGTGCCAGCAGCTTCTTCGGTAGTACAGATACGCAGTATTTT. Translating it yields CASSFFGSTDTQYF.

V is TRBV5-4 and J is TRBJ1-6; 7 bases line up with TRBD1. The CDR3 contains 14 residues. The V gene's germline CDR1 is SGHNT and CDR2 YYREEE (reference sequence). Trimming at V came to 5 bases and at J to 9 bases, leaving 8 bases not matched to a gene. As DNA, the CDR3 is TGTGCCAGCAGTAGGACAGGAGTTGGTTCACCCCTCCACTTT. It codes for CASSRTGVGSPLHF. Supplemented by reference TRBV5-4 and TRBJ1-6, the full variable domain reads ETGVTQSPTHLIKTRGQQVTLRCSSQSGHNTVSWYQQALGQGPQFIFQYYREEENGRGNFPPRFSGLQFPNYSSELNVNALELDDSALYLCASSRTGVGSPLHFGNGTRLTVT.

The chain couples TRBV3-1 (or the pseudogene TRBV3-2) to TRBJ2-7; D not certain. The V and J ends lost 1 base and 4 bases respectively, with 8 bases between them. This CDR3 is 13 amino acids long. Germline CDR1 reads LGHDT; CDR2 reads YNNKEL (reference sequence). The CDR3 DNA sequence: TGTGCCAGCAGCCAAGTGACGGCTTACGAGCAGTACTTC. Residues: CASSQVTAYEQYF.

This clone was found a few times. The chain couples TRBV25-1 to TRBJ1-1; 9 nucleotides line up with TRBD1. The germline V gene has CDR1 MGHDK and CDR2 SYGVNS. The CDR3 is 16 residues long. Trimming cost V 8 bases and J 1 base; bases outside gene matches: 11. The CDR3 nucleotides read TGTGCCAGCTCAGCCGGGACAGGGAAGGGGAACACTGAAGCTTTCTTT. It yields the protein CASSAGTGKGNTEAFF.

The genes are TRBV4-1 and TRBJ2-2; D is possibly TRBD1 or TRBD2 (6 bases each). Germline V gene data show CDR1 as MGHRA and CDR2 as YSYEKL. Trimming cost V 1 base and J 0 bases, with 9 bases left between them. CDR3 length equals 16 residues. The CDR3 reads CASSQVGGTNTGELFF. CDR3 nucleotide sequence: TGCGCCAGCAGCCAAGTAGGGGGGACGAACACCGGGGAGCTGTTTTTT.

The chain uses TRBV6-5 and TRBJ2-2; 7 nucleotides align to TRBD2. The V segment lost 7 bases and the J segment 5 bases; nucleotides outside the gene matches: 10. Germline CDR1 reads MNHEY; CDR2 reads SVGAGI. The CDR3 sequence is 15 residues long. DNA for the CDR3: TGTGCCAGCAAGAATGGGCGGGGGTTAACCGGGGAGCTGTTTTTT. Its translation: CASKNGRGLTGELFF.

The J gene is TRBJ2-3, the V gene TRBV7-3, with D uncertain. V was trimmed by 5 bases and J by 6 bases, leaving 12 bases between them. The germline V gene encodes CDR1 SGHTA and CDR2 FQGTGA. The CDR3 is 13 residues long. CDR3 nucleotide sequence: TGTGCCAGCAGCCCGGGTCCTGCGGATACGCAGTATTTT. Its translation: CASSPGPADTQYF.

This clone was found once. This chain links TRBV3-1 (or the pseudogene TRBV3-2) with TRBJ1-4; D ambiguous. CDR1 and CDR2 from the germline V gene are LGHDT and YNNKEL (reference sequence). The CDR3 is made up of 13 amino acids. Trimming took 3 bases from V and 5 from J, leaving 7 bases between them. CDR3 DNA sequence: TGTGCCAGCAGCCATGTGTTAAATGAAAAACTGTTTTTT. This encodes CASSHVLNEKLFF.

The chain has TRBV7-2 and TRBJ2-7; D perhaps matches TRBD2 (7 bases). This CDR3 region has 14 residues. CDR1 is SGHTA, CDR2 FQGNSA, per germline. V gave up 5 bases and J gave up 5 bases, with 16 bases separating them. The CDR3 nucleotides are TGTGCCAGCAGCACACAGGGAGGGAGCAACGAGCAGTACTTC. Its translation is CASSTQGGSNEQYF.

This clone was recorded a few times. The rearrangement uses TRBV28 and TRBJ1-5, with TRBD1 as a possible D gene (6 bases). Germline loops: CDR1 MDHEN, CDR2 SYDVKM. The CDR3 extends over 15 amino acids. Trimming removed 5 bases from V and 7 bases from J, with 18 bases in between. This CDR3 is CASSGDTEVGQPQHF. DNA of the CDR3: TGTGCCAGCAGTGGGGACACGGAGGTGGGCCAGCCCCAGCATTTT. The entire variable domain, with the rest obtained from reference TRBV28 and TRBJ1-5, is as follows: DVKVTQSSRYLVKRTGEKVFLECVQDMDHENMFWYRQDPGLGLRLIYFSYDVKMKEKGDIPEGYSVSREKKERFSLILESASTNQTSMYLCASSGDTEVGQPQHFGDGTRLSIL.

The chain links TRBV5-4 to TRBJ1-2; TRBD1 aligns across 8 bases. The germline CDR1 and CDR2 sequences are SGHNT and YYREEE (reference sequence). The ends lost 0 bases at V and 4 bases at J; junction bases unmatched: 8. This CDR3 is built from 16 residues. This CDR3 is CASSLGGQGPAYGYTF. The CDR3 bases are TGTGCCAGCAGCTTGGGCGGACAGGGACCCGCCTATGGCTACACCTTC. The variable domain in full, completed from reference TRBV5-4 and TRBJ1-2, reads ETGVTQSPTHLIKTRGQQVTLRCSSQSGHNTVSWYQQALGQGPQFIFQYYREEENGRGNFPPRFSGLQFPNYSSELNVNALELDDSALYLCASSLGGQGPAYGYTFGSGTRLTVV.

In its sample, this clone was seen a few times. The chain is built from TRBV27 and TRBJ2-2; 7 bases map to TRBD2. The germline CDR1 and CDR2 sequences are MNHEY and SMNVEV (reference sequence). V lost 4 bases and J lost 8; bases outside the gene matches: 7. The CDR3 length is 14 residues. CDR3 amino acids: CASSSSGLGGELFF. In nucleotides, the CDR3 is TGTGCCAGCAGTTCTAGCGGTCTGGGAGGGGAGCTGTTTTTT.

This chain uses TRBV6-5 with TRBJ2-2, with 9 bases fitting TRBD1. The J segment lost 5 bases and the V segment lost 8 bases, leaving 6 bases of the junction unmatched. Germline CDR1 MNHEY, CDR2 SVGAGI. This CDR3 has 14 amino acids. In nucleotides, the CDR3 is TGTGCCAGCCACGGACAGGGGCGAACCGGGGAGCTGTTTTTT. It yields the protein CASHGQGRTGELFF.

The J gene is TRBJ2-7, the V gene TRBV20-1; TRBD2 is a possible D gene (6 bases). Germline CDR1 and CDR2: DFQATT and SNEGSKA (reference sequence). The CDR3 loop spans 11 amino acids. The V gene lost 2 bases and the J gene lost 12 bases, with 14 bases spanning the gap. This CDR3 is CSARSPGLPYF. CDR3 bases: TGCAGTGCTAGATCGCCGGGACTCCCGTACTTC.

This clone was recorded a few times. V and J are TRBV2 and TRBJ2-7, with 8 bases identical to TRBD1. This CDR3 comprises 17 residues. The V gene's germline CDR1 is SNHLY and CDR2 FYNNEI. With V trimmed by 2 bases and J by 0 bases, 9 bases remained unmatched. DNA for the CDR3: TGTGCCAGCAGTGAATATTCCCCGACAGGGGTCTCCTACGAGCAGTACTTC. Its translation is CASSEYSPTGVSYEQYF.